In this sample, the clone carrying this T cell receptor (beta chain) turned up a few times. The ends were cut back, 0 bases at V and 8 bases at J, with 10 bases in the middle. The length of the CDR3 is 14 residues. Germline V CDR1 and CDR2: SGHTA, FQGNSA. A single record per CDR3 protein comes from TCRdb applying MiXCR to the RT-PCR reads. The sample has hundreds of thousands of distinct CDR3 sequences, around 14% seen once. The receptor's source is a female donor in good health, serving as a healthy control. This rearrangement joins TRBV7-2 to TRBJ2-2; D uncertain. Sequenced material: memory CD4+ T cells from blood. DNA for the CDR3: TGTGCCAGCAGCTTAGCGACCCTCACGGGGGAGCTGTTTTTT. As protein: CASSLATLTGELFF.